Below are 19 T cell receptor beta chains sequenced from a single sample in a study of cytomegalovirus exposure and HLA in healthy donors. Sequencing was performed with immunoSEQ multiplex PCR; in TCRdb, only in-frame clones are kept and a portion is missing. Here the sample spans 150,000 or so clones, roughly nine tenths being singletons. Sequencing was performed on PBMCs. The receptor set was obtained from a woman between 18 and 30 years old in good health and CMV-seropositive.

The chain has TRBV5-1 and TRBJ2-6; 9 bases agree with TRBD1. This CDR3 has 18 residues. Germline V CDR1 and CDR2: SGHRS, YFSETQ. Unmatched junction bases numbered 12, after V lost 4 bases and J lost 4 bases. Written as DNA, the CDR3 is TGCGCCAGCAGCGCAAAACAGGGGGCTCAGTTCGGGGCCAACGTCCTGACTTTC. It is translated as CASSAKQGAQFGANVLTF.

The rearrangement uses TRBV6-5 and TRBJ1-1; a possible D gene is TRBD1 (5 bases). V lost 6 bases and J lost 7, with 12 bases in between. The CDR3 spans 12 residues. Germline CDR1 MNHEY, CDR2 SVGAGI. CDR3 amino acids: CASSRTGLEAFF. CDR3 in DNA: TGTGCCAGCAGCCGAACAGGCCTTGAAGCTTTCTTT.

V usage is TRBV6-1 and J usage is TRBJ1-5; tentative D call: TRBD1 (6 bases). The CDR3 extends over 16 amino acids. Germline V gives CDR1 MNHNS, CDR2 SASEGT. Trimming removed 0 bases at V and 0 bases at J, with 9 bases between. Written as DNA, the CDR3 is TGTGCCAGCAGTGAAGCCCCACAGGGTAGCAATCAGCCCCAGCATTTT. This encodes CASSEAPQGSNQPQHF.

The J gene is TRBJ2-7, the V gene TRBV5-1; the D is unclear. This CDR3 is built from 13 residues. Trimming removed 5 bases at V and 1 base at J, with 10 bases between. From germline, CDR1 is SGHRS and CDR2 YFSETQ. Here the CDR3 reads CASRSTSSYEQYF. CDR3 in DNA: TGCGCCAGCAGGAGCACTTCTTCCTACGAGCAGTACTTC.

The count of this clone is one. V usage is TRBV7-2 and J usage is TRBJ2-7; 11 bases match TRBD2. This CDR3 spans 17 amino acids. Germline V gene data show CDR1 as SGHTA and CDR2 as FQGNSA. The J segment lost 3 bases and the V segment lost 1 base, leaving 8 bases of the junction unmatched. CDR3 in DNA: TGTGCCAGCAGCTTAGTTTCGGGGACTAGCGGAGGCTACGAGCAGTACTTC. Its protein is CASSLVSGTSGGYEQYF.

The CDR3 sequence: CAWNPQGAGAYNEQFF. The CDR3 region has the DNA TGTGCCTGGAATCCACAAGGGGCAGGGGCTTACAATGAGCAGTTCTTC. The J gene is TRBJ2-1, the V gene TRBV30; D possibly corresponds to TRBD1 (6 bases). The CDR3 spans 16 residues. Between the trimmed V and J ends, which lost 4 bases and 4 bases, there was a span of 20 bases. Germline-derived CDR1 and CDR2 are GTSNPN and SVGIG (reference sequence).

The rearrangement links TRBV2 to TRBJ1-5; 8 nucleotides agree with TRBD1. The V and J ends lost 5 bases and 7 bases, in that order; junction bases with no gene match: 7. Germline lookup yields CDR1 SNHLY and CDR2 FYNNEI. The CDR3 has 14 residues. The CDR3 DNA follows: TGTGCCAGCAGTCTTTCCAGGGGGCAACAGCCCCAGCATTTT. Translation: CASSLSRGQQPQHF.

J is TRBJ1-1 and V is TRBV6-6, with D tentatively TRBD1 (6 bases). The germline V gene has CDR1 MNHNY and CDR2 SVGAGI (reference sequence). With 4 bases removed from V and 4 bases from J, the gap between germline ends came to 13 bases. This CDR3 spans 14 amino acids. DNA of the CDR3: TGTGCCAGCAGTTTGGCAGGGGTGGGCACTGAAGCTTTCTTT. The encoded protein is CASSLAGVGTEAFF.

This clone was detected only a few times. J is TRBJ1-2 and V is TRBV5-4, with D hard to call. The germline V gene has CDR1 SGHNT and CDR2 YYREEE (reference sequence). This CDR3 is 16 amino acids long. Trimming took off 0 bases at V and 6 bases at J, with 18 bases between the two ends. CDR3 DNA sequence: TGTGCCAGCAGCTTGGAATCCCGTCCTGGGAGGGATGGCTACACCTTC. The encoded protein is CASSLESRPGRDGYTF.

The CDR3 coding sequence is TGCGCCAGCAGCCAAGACCGGGACAGCGGGTGGAATGAGCAGTTCTTC. This translates into CASSQDRDSGWNEQFF. V gene TRBV4-1 combines with J gene TRBJ2-1; TRBD1 might be the D (7 bases). The V end was cut by 0 bases, the J end by 7 bases, with 16 bases between. This CDR3 region has 16 residues. Per the germline V gene, CDR1 is MGHRA and CDR2 is YSYEKL.

As regards this clone: Other DNA sequences in this specimen translate into the identical CDR3. This chain joins TRBV30 and TRBJ2-3; D may be TRBD2 (6 bases). Germline lookup yields CDR1 GTSNPN and CDR2 SVGIG (reference sequence). This CDR3 is built from 14 residues. V lost 3 bases to trimming and J lost 2 bases, with 12 bases between them. This CDR3 reads CAWSPGTSTDTQYF. In DNA, the CDR3 is TGTGCCTGGAGCCCCGGGACTTCCACAGATACGCAGTATTTT. The variable domain in full, completed from reference TRBV30 and TRBJ2-3, reads SQTIHQWPATLVQPVGSPLSLECTVEGTSNPNLYWYRQAAGRGLQLLFYSVGIGQISSEVPQNLSASRPQDRQFILSSKKLLLSDSGFYLCAWSPGTSTDTQYFGPGTRLTVL.

The chain has TRBV6-5 and TRBJ2-3, with a weak D call TRBD2 (6 bases). Germline CDR1 is MNHEY and CDR2 is SVGAGI. The CDR3 covers 14 residues. V lost 7 bases and J lost 4, with 15 bases in between. This CDR3 is CASIRAGHPDTQYF. CDR3 DNA sequence: TGTGCCAGCATCAGGGCGGGGCACCCAGATACGCAGTATTTT.

V gene TRBV9 combines with J gene TRBJ1-2; maybe TRBD1 (6 bases). The CDR3 sequence is 14 residues long. V lost 0 bases and J lost 7, with 13 bases in between. CDR1 and CDR2 (germline): SGDLS, YYNGEE. This CDR3 is CASSVDQGYSGYTF. The DNA for the CDR3 is TGTGCCAGCAGCGTAGATCAGGGGTACTCTGGCTACACCTTC.

The V and J genes are TRBV5-1 and TRBJ1-1, with D unclear. Per the germline V gene, CDR1 is SGHRS and CDR2 is YFSETQ. V shed 4 bases and J shed 0 bases, with 13 bases lying between them. The CDR3 is 15 residues long. CDR3 nucleotides: TGCGCCAGCAGCGACTACAATCACCTGAACACTGAAGCTTTCTTT. Translation gives CASSDYNHLNTEAFF.

The gene calls are TRBV11-3 and TRBJ2-3; 8 nucleotides align to TRBD2. The germline CDR1 and CDR2 sequences are SGHNT and YENEEA. The CDR3 has 16 residues. Germline trimming cut 4 bases from V and 3 bases from J; bases unmatched to any gene: 9. CDR3 nucleotide sequence: TGTGCCAGCAGCTCTGGCGGGGGGAGGATGACAGATACGCAGTATTTT. As protein: CASSSGGGRMTDTQYF.

The chain employs TRBV4-3 and TRBJ2-2; D is perhaps TRBD1 (5 bases). The V and J ends lost 1 base and 1 base respectively, with 25 bases between them. This CDR3 comprises 21 residues. CDR1 and CDR2 from the germline V gene are LGHNA and YSLEER. CDR3 sequence: CASSQAGSLGPRARNTGELFF. In DNA, the CDR3 is TGCGCCAGCAGCCAAGCAGGCTCCCTCGGGCCCAGGGCGCGGAACACCGGGGAGCTGTTTTTT.

The chain links TRBV5-5 to TRBJ2-1; D perhaps matches TRBD1 (6 bases). Germline V CDR1 and CDR2: SGHKS, YYEKEE (reference sequence). The CDR3 consists of 15 residues. Trimming left V 4 bases short and J 7 bases short, with 18 bases between. The CDR3 region has the DNA TGTGCCAGCAGCCCAGGGGAAGATTGGAGGAATGAGCAGTTCTTC. It yields the protein CASSPGEDWRNEQFF.

The chain employs TRBV28 and TRBJ2-2; 11 nucleotides match TRBD2. The V segment lost 2 bases and the J segment 1 base; nucleotides outside the gene matches: 0. This CDR3 spans 16 amino acids. Germline CDR1 MDHEN, CDR2 SYDVKM. Written as DNA, the CDR3 is TGTGCCAGCAGTTTACTAGCGGGGGGGAACACCGGGGAGCTGTTTTTT. Amino acid sequence: CASSLLAGGNTGELFF. Variable domain in full (rest from reference TRBV28 and TRBJ2-2): DVKVTQSSRYLVKRTGEKVFLECVQDMDHENMFWYRQDPGLGLRLIYFSYDVKMKEKGDIPEGYSVSREKKERFSLILESASTNQTSMYLCASSLLAGGNTGELFFGEGSRLTVL.

This rearrangement joins TRBV9 to TRBJ2-2, with 10 bases lining up with TRBD1. Germline trimming cut 5 bases from V and 6 bases from J; bases unmatched to any gene: 7. This CDR3 region has 15 residues. Germline V gene data show CDR1 as SGDLS and CDR2 as YYNGEE. The CDR3 coding sequence is TGTGCCAGCAGTGATCGACAGGGGGCAGCCGGGGAGCTGTTTTTT. The encoded protein is CASSDRQGAAGELFF.